The next 30 T cell receptor beta chains were all read from a single sample in a study of post-analysis software for immune sequencing data. The study's findings and limits: Patients showed TRBV5-6, TRBV5-1 and TRBV20-1 among a handful of TRBV segments more frequent than in controls.

cDNA libraries of TCR beta carried unique molecular identifiers. TCRdb recomputed calls from the PCR reads with MiXCR, one row per CDR3 protein. Of roughly 730,000 distinct CDR3 sequences listed, roughly 30% are singletons. Which antigens these TCRs recognize remains unknown. The sample taken for sequencing was blood. All receptors come from a girl aged 5-17 years with multiple sclerosis.

This clonotype occurred a few times. This chain connects TRBV28 to TRBJ1-5, with D tentatively TRBD1 (5 bases). Germline V gene sequence: CDR1 MDHEN, CDR2 SYDVKM. The CDR3 sequence is 13 residues long. V lost 7 bases and J lost 4, with 11 bases in between. CDR3 nucleotide sequence: TGTGCCAGCAACCCCGACAGAAATCAGCCCCAGCATTTT. This encodes CASNPDRNQPQHF.

V gene TRBV29-1 combines with J gene TRBJ2-3, with D tentatively TRBD2 (6 bases). The CDR3 is 13 amino acids. Trimming stripped 6 bases from V and 3 bases from J, with 13 bases between. CDR1 is SQVTM, CDR2 ANQGSEA, per germline. CDR3 region: CSVMGGGTDTQYF. The DNA for the CDR3 is TGCAGCGTCATGGGAGGTGGGACAGATACGCAGTATTTT.

In its sample, this clonotype was seen a few times. The chain recombines TRBV10-3 with TRBJ2-2; D might be TRBD1 (6 bases). The ends were cut back, 10 bases at V and 3 bases at J, with 18 bases in the middle. Germline assignment: CDR1 ENHRY and CDR2 SYGVKD. The CDR3 runs 15 residues. CDR3 coding DNA: TGTGCCACCTCGACACCCCAGGGGTACACCGGGGAGCTGTTTTTT. Translated, it gives CATSTPQGYTGELFF.

This clonotype has a count of ten or more. The chain recombines TRBV29-1 with TRBJ2-1, with 13 bases that match TRBD2. The germline V gene encodes CDR1 SQVTM and CDR2 ANQGSEA. CDR3 length: 17 residues. V lost 1 base and J lost 6; bases outside the gene matches: 9. This chain's CDR3 is CSVEGSRTSGSGNEQFF. The CDR3 bases are TGCAGCGTTGAAGGTTCCCGGACTAGCGGGAGCGGCAATGAGCAGTTCTTC.

The table lists this clonotype with a few counts. This chain connects TRBV29-1 to TRBJ1-2; perhaps TRBD1 as D (6 bases). Germline V gene sequence: CDR1 SQVTM, CDR2 ANQGSEA. V lost 7 bases, J lost 3 bases, and 21 bases lay in between. This CDR3 is 15 amino acids long. The CDR3 sequence is CSGGEGGSEYYGYTF. For the CDR3, the DNA is TGCAGCGGAGGTGAGGGGGGCTCGGAGTACTATGGCTACACCTTC.

The chain has TRBV10-3 and TRBJ2-2, with 7 bases identical to TRBD1. CDR3 length: 13 amino acids. The germline CDR1 and CDR2 sequences are ENHRY and SYGVKD. V gave up 3 bases and J gave up 6 bases; unmatched junction bases: 1. CDR3 protein: CAISEGGPGELFF. The CDR3, as DNA: TGTGCCATCAGTGAAGGGGGCCCCGGGGAGCTGTTTTTT.

This clonotype has just a few counts. The genes are TRBV24-1 and TRBJ2-5; the D gene is possibly TRBD2 (6 bases). CDR1 is KGHDR, CDR2 SFDVKD, per germline. This CDR3 region has 15 residues. Trimming took 3 bases from V and 4 from J, leaving 14 bases between them. Here the CDR3 DNA reads TGTGCCACCAGTGATGCGTTGACTAGTCGAGAGACCCAGTACTTC. Translated: CATSDALTSRETQYF.

This clonotype has just a few counts. The chain is built from TRBV20-1 and TRBJ1-2; D is unclear. Germline V gene data show CDR1 as DFQATT and CDR2 as SNEGSKA (reference sequence). CDR3 length: 14 residues. The V end lost 1 base, the J end lost 0 bases, and 9 bases lay between the germline ends. For the CDR3, the DNA is TGCAGTGCTAGAGTAGCCAGCGCTAACTATGGCTACACCTTC. Translated, it gives CSARVASANYGYTF.

There are a few counts of this clonotype. This chain connects TRBV5-5 to TRBJ2-7, with a possible D match to TRBD1 (6 bases). With 3 bases removed from V and 2 bases from J, the gap between germline ends came to 12 bases. This CDR3 is 14 amino acids long. Germline assignment: CDR1 SGHKS and CDR2 YYEKEE (reference sequence). The CDR3 loop reads CASSSRTVPYEQYF. DNA of the CDR3: TGTGCCAGCAGCTCCCGGACAGTCCCCTACGAGCAGTACTTC.

V and J are TRBV4-1 and TRBJ2-5; 8 nucleotides align to TRBD1. Germline V lookup: CDR1 MGHRA, CDR2 YSYEKL. The V and J ends lost 4 bases and 5 bases, in that order; junction bases with no gene match: 12. CDR3 length equals 16 residues. The CDR3, as DNA: TGCGCCAGCAGCCCTGGCCCAGGGGGCTTGAGGGAGACCCAGTACTTC. This encodes CASSPGPGGLRETQYF.

With respect to this clonotype: Since a much larger clone is just one base distant, this may be a read error. V usage is TRBV29-1 and J usage is TRBJ2-1, with 7 bases fitting TRBD2. The CDR3 spans 13 residues. Germline V gene lookup returns CDR1 SQVTM and CDR2 ANQGSEA. The CDR3: CSAGLDSMNERFF. CDR3 DNA sequence: TGCAGCGCCGGACTAGATTCTATGAATGAGCGGTTCTTC.

A note on this clonotype: A read error may explain this, as a much larger clone is one base away. The V call is TRBV7-2, the J call TRBJ2-5; TRBD1 or TRBD2 may be the D gene (5 bases each). The CDR3 length is 14 residues. Trimming stripped 3 bases from V and 0 bases from J, with 8 bases between. The germline CDR1 and CDR2 sequences are SGHTA and FQGNSA. The CDR3 sequence: CASSFWGYQETQYF. The CDR3 coding sequence is TGTGCCAGCAGCTTTTGGGGGTACCAAGAGACCCAGTACTTC.

This clonotype has only a few counts. The J gene is TRBJ2-7, the V gene TRBV7-2, with 9 bases that match TRBD1. The germline V gene encodes CDR1 SGHTA and CDR2 FQGNSA. The CDR3 contains 15 residues. V dropped 5 bases and J dropped 2; count of bases not matched to a gene: 7. CDR3 protein: CASSDARDRAYEQYF. As DNA, the CDR3 is TGTGCCAGCAGCGACGCCCGGGACAGGGCCTACGAGCAGTACTTC.

The chain employs TRBV4-3 and TRBJ2-1; the match to TRBD2 covers 8 bases. This CDR3 region has 18 residues. V was clipped by 4 bases and J by 4 bases; unmatched bases: 15. Germline lookup yields CDR1 LGHNA and CDR2 YSLEER. CDR3 nucleotide sequence: TGCGCCAGCAGCCCCGCAAGTGGGCCGGGACTAGGGTACAATGAGCAGTTCTTC. This encodes CASSPASGPGLGYNEQFF.

The chain links TRBV29-1 to TRBJ2-1; D is unclear. This CDR3 contains 16 residues. Looked up from germline, CDR1 is SQVTM and CDR2 is ANQGSEA. Between the trimmed V and J ends, which lost 1 base and 0 bases, there was a span of 13 bases. The CDR3 DNA reads as TGCAGCGTTGAAGGAGGTGGTGCCAGCTCCTACAATGAGCAGTTCTTC. It encodes CSVEGGGASSYNEQFF.

The chain uses TRBV3-1 and TRBJ2-3; tentatively, D is TRBD2 (6 bases). Germline CDR1 LGHDT, CDR2 YNNKEL (reference sequence). The CDR3 spans 16 residues. Between the trimmed V and J ends, which lost 0 bases and 2 bases, there was a span of 12 bases. The CDR3 nucleotides read TGTGCCAGCAGCCAAGACCCGGGACTCGACACAGATACGCAGTATTTT. Amino acid sequence: CASSQDPGLDTDTQYF.

This clonotype was observed a handful of times. This chain joins TRBV4-3 and TRBJ1-5; unclear D gene. The CDR3 sequence is 14 residues long. Trimming took off 0 bases at V and 9 bases at J, with 12 bases between the two ends. The germline V gene has CDR1 LGHNA and CDR2 YSLEER. The DNA for the CDR3 is TGCGCCAGCAGCCAAGAGACCGGCCCGTGGCCCCAGCATTTT. Protein sequence: CASSQETGPWPQHF.

This clonotype has only a few counts. The chain is built from TRBV20-1 and TRBJ1-2, with D possibly matching TRBD1 (6 bases). V was shortened by 0 bases and J by 4 bases, with 18 bases between the two germline ends. The germline gives CDR1 DFQATT, CDR2 SNEGSKA (reference sequence). This CDR3 is 16 amino acids long. The CDR3, as DNA: TGCAGTGCTAGAGACCCCAACGTTAGGGGGAGCTATGGCTACACCTTC. Amino acids: CSARDPNVRGSYGYTF.

V and J are TRBV15 and TRBJ2-7; D might be TRBD2 (7 bases). The CDR3 totals 14 residues. Between the trimmed V and J ends, which lost 4 bases and 6 bases, there was a span of 16 bases. CDR1 and CDR2 from the germline V gene are LNHNV and YYDKDF (reference sequence). CDR3 DNA: TGTGCCACCAGCACCCTCCGGGGGGCCACCGAGCAGTACTTC. Its translation is CATSTLRGATEQYF.

In this sample, this clonotype turned up a few times. The CDR3 coding sequence is TGTGCCAGCAGCTTTTTACGGACAGATACGCAGTATTTT. It yields the protein CASSFLRTDTQYF. The chain has TRBV7-2 and TRBJ2-3, with unresolved D. Germline V gene data show CDR1 as SGHTA and CDR2 as FQGNSA. The CDR3 runs 13 residues. The germline V and J ends were trimmed by 3 bases and 3 bases, with 7 bases remaining between them.

This clonotype was observed a handful of times. This chain uses TRBV5-4 with TRBJ1-2, with a possible D match to TRBD1 (5 bases). From germline, CDR1 is SGHNT and CDR2 YYREEE (reference sequence). V lost 4 bases and J lost 6, with 16 bases in between. The CDR3 has 14 amino acids. DNA of the CDR3: TGTGCCAGCAGCCTGACGGGACGAGGGAATGGCTACACCTTC. Amino acids: CASSLTGRGNGYTF.

V usage is TRBV6-1 and J usage is TRBJ1-5; perhaps TRBD1 as D (5 bases). The CDR3 totals 15 residues. Per the germline V gene, CDR1 is MNHNS and CDR2 is SASEGT. Trimming pared 4 bases from V and 4 bases from J, leaving 14 bases between. The CDR3, as DNA: TGTGCCAGCAGTGGGACACGGGCCGGGAATCAGCCCCAGCATTTT. Translating it yields CASSGTRAGNQPQHF.

The chain uses TRBV20-1 and TRBJ1-4; no definite D call. V was shortened by 3 bases and J by 7 bases, with 12 bases between the two germline ends. CDR1 DFQATT and CDR2 SNEGSKA come from the germline V gene (reference sequence). The CDR3 length is 13 residues. The CDR3 DNA reads as TGCAGTGCTAGTACCGGGCCTGGTGAAAAACTGTTTTTT. It specifies CSASTGPGEKLFF.

The chain employs TRBV4-3 and TRBJ2-1; 13 bases are a match to TRBD2. The ends lost 1 base at V and 10 bases at J; junction bases unmatched: 7. The CDR3 is 16 residues long. The germline V gene has CDR1 LGHNA and CDR2 YSLEER. For the CDR3, the DNA is TGCGCCAGCAGCCAAGGACTAGCGGGAGGCGCCTACGAGCAGTTCTTC. It is translated as CASSQGLAGGAYEQFF.

CDR3 sequence: CASSLSSRTRTDTQYF. The CDR3 DNA reads as TGTGCCAGCAGTTTATCGTCCAGGACCCGCACAGATACGCAGTATTTT. This chain joins TRBV27 and TRBJ2-3; D is ambiguous. Germline CDR1 is MNHEY and CDR2 is SMNVEV (reference sequence). V gave up 0 bases and J gave up 1 base, with 11 bases separating them. The CDR3 has 16 residues.

The CDR3 DNA follows: TGTGCCAGCAGAAATGAGCAGTTCTTC. Amino acids: CASRNEQFF. The V and J genes are TRBV7-9 and TRBJ2-1; D remains ambiguous. The V end was cut by 6 bases, the J end by 7 bases, with 1 base between. CDR3 length equals 9 residues. Germline CDR1 is SEHNR and CDR2 is FQNEAQ (reference sequence).

This clonotype was observed at least ten times. The chain is built from TRBV4-3 and TRBJ2-7; no firm D call. Germline values: CDR1 LGHNA, CDR2 YSLEER. V was shortened by 0 bases and J by 3 bases, with 15 bases between the two germline ends. The CDR3 is made up of 16 amino acids. The CDR3 sequence is CASSQDPGPRLYEQYF. Written as DNA, the CDR3 is TGCGCCAGCAGCCAAGATCCCGGGCCCAGGCTCTACGAGCAGTACTTC.

The gene calls are TRBV20-1 and TRBJ2-5; 10 bases agree with TRBD1. Trimming cost V 3 bases and J 5 bases; bases outside gene matches: 6. Germline-derived CDR1 and CDR2 are DFQATT and SNEGSKA (reference sequence). This CDR3 is 14 amino acids long. The CDR3 region has the DNA TGCAGTGCTAGGGTGACAGGGGGCGGCGAGACCCAGTACTTC. It encodes CSARVTGGGETQYF.

This clonotype came up a few times. The genes are TRBV29-1 and TRBJ2-2; the D is unclear. CDR1 SQVTM and CDR2 ANQGSEA come from the germline V gene. With 3 bases removed from V and 1 base from J, the gap between germline ends came to 6 bases. This CDR3 is 13 amino acids long. The CDR3 DNA sequence: TGCAGCGTTGACGGCCAGAACACCGGGGAGCTGTTTTTT. This gives the protein CSVDGQNTGELFF.

This clonotype has a handful of counts. This chain links TRBV27 with TRBJ2-5; TRBD2 agrees at 13 bases. Per the germline V gene, CDR1 is MNHEY and CDR2 is SMNVEV (reference sequence). The CDR3 is 17 amino acids. Trimming cost V 2 bases and J 1 base; bases outside gene matches: 4. This CDR3 reads CASSLGGTSGVQETQYF. The CDR3 nucleotides read TGTGCCAGCAGTTTAGGGGGGACTAGCGGGGTCCAAGAGACCCAGTACTTC.